These 27 T cell receptor beta chains originate from one sample sequenced in a study of cytomegalovirus exposure and HLA in healthy donors. This table comes from immunoSEQ multiplex PCR, and its TCRdb copy is limited to in-frame clones, with some not included. The repertoire consists of some 69,000 clones, with roughly 95% occurring once and the leading ten covering roughly 4.7%. Sequences were obtained from PBMCs. All receptors come from a woman younger than 35 in good health and CMV-seropositive.

This rearrangement joins TRBV4-2 to TRBJ2-3; 10 bases fit TRBD2. CDR1 is LGHNA, CDR2 YNFKEQ, per germline. The CDR3 runs 17 residues. V trimming: 0 bases; J trimming: 5 bases; junction bases outside the gene matches: 8. The CDR3 coding sequence is TGTGCCAGCAGCCAAGATCGCACTAGCGGGAAGGAAGATACGCAGTATTTT. This translates into CASSQDRTSGKEDTQYF.

V is TRBV6-5 and J is TRBJ2-5; TRBD1 matches at 7 bases. Germline loops: CDR1 MNHEY, CDR2 SVGAGI. The CDR3 has 14 residues. J gave up 2 bases and V 5 bases, and 5 bases lay outside the gene matches. The CDR3 loop is CASSLRDSQETQYF. The CDR3 DNA reads TGTGCCAGCAGTCTCCGGGACAGTCAAGAGACCCAGTACTTC.

The V and J genes are TRBV5-1 and TRBJ2-7; maybe TRBD2 (5 bases). Germline CDR1 and CDR2: SGHRS and YFSETQ. Between the trimmed V and J ends, which lost 9 bases and 2 bases, there was a span of 18 bases. CDR3 length: 14 amino acids. CDR3 sequence (DNA): TGCGCCAAAAAGACCGGACTTCTACCCTACGAGCAGTACTTC. Protein product: CAKKTGLLPYEQYF.

The chain combines TRBV28 with TRBJ2-1, with a possible D match to TRBD2 (6 bases). This CDR3 is 12 amino acids long. Germline CDR1 reads MDHEN; CDR2 reads SYDVKM. The V and J ends lost 2 bases and 10 bases respectively, with 9 bases between them. This CDR3 reads CASSLGGLEQFF. In nucleotides, the CDR3 is TGTGCCAGCAGTTTAGGAGGACTAGAGCAGTTCTTC.

CDR3 loop: CASKLAGGDTQYF. Written as DNA, the CDR3 is TGCGCCAGCAAACTAGCGGGAGGGGATACGCAGTATTTT. The V gene is TRBV5-1, the J gene TRBJ2-3; TRBD2 matches 13 bases. The germline CDR1 and CDR2 sequences are SGHRS and YFSETQ. The CDR3 spans 13 residues. After removal of 6 bases from V and 6 bases from J, the junction contained 1 base not matched to a gene.

The chain uses TRBV7-9 and TRBJ2-1, with TRBD2 matching 16 bases. The V and J ends lost 2 bases and 7 bases, in that order; junction bases with no gene match: 5. CDR1 is SEHNR and CDR2 is FQNEAQ in the germline V gene (reference sequence). This CDR3 comprises 17 residues. CDR3 DNA: TGTGCCAGCAGCTTACGTGGGACTAGCGGGAGGGGGAATGAGCAGTTCTTC. Protein: CASSLRGTSGRGNEQFF.

This chain connects TRBV9 to TRBJ2-7; 8 bases align to TRBD2. V lost 4 bases to trimming and J lost 7 bases; unmatched junction nucleotides: 10. The CDR3 contains 14 residues. In germline, CDR1 is SGDLS, CDR2 YYNGEE. The CDR3 bases are TGTGCCAGCAGCTCGGGGGGGAGTCCCCCAGAGCAGTACTTC. Translated, it gives CASSSGGSPPEQYF.

V usage is TRBV9 and J usage is TRBJ2-7; D is possibly TRBD2 (6 bases). Trimming stripped 0 bases from V and 4 bases from J, with 8 bases between. The CDR3 runs to 13 residues. The V gene's germline CDR1 is SGDLS and CDR2 YYNGEE. The DNA of the CDR3 is TGTGCCAGCAGCGTAGCGGGAGTGTACGAGCAGTACTTC. Translation: CASSVAGVYEQYF.

The rearrangement uses TRBV5-6 and TRBJ2-1, with D tentatively TRBD2 (5 bases). This CDR3 contains 15 residues. Germline V lookup: CDR1 SGHDT, CDR2 YYEEEE. The V end was cut by 1 base, the J end by 3 bases, with 11 bases between. The chain's CDR3 is CASSLNGGLYNEQFF. CDR3 nucleotides: TGTGCCAGCAGCTTGAATGGCGGACTCTACAATGAGCAGTTCTTC.

The chain combines TRBV6-4 with TRBJ1-5; D is perhaps TRBD1 (6 bases). There are 15 residues in the CDR3. Trimming pared 11 bases from V and 6 bases from J, leaving 23 bases between. Looked up from germline, CDR1 is MRHNA and CDR2 is SNTAGT. This CDR3 is CAGRNGTGKGQPQHF. CDR3 DNA sequence: TGTGCCGGACGCAACGGAACAGGGAAGGGTCAGCCCCAGCATTTT.

The rearrangement links TRBV30 to TRBJ2-2; D perhaps matches TRBD1 (6 bases). Per the germline V gene, CDR1 is GTSNPN and CDR2 is SVGIG (reference sequence). Between the trimmed V and J ends, which lost 5 bases and 6 bases, there was a span of 16 bases. The CDR3 has 14 residues. DNA of the CDR3: TGTGCCTGGGATTCAACAGGGATTCCCGGGGAGCTGTTTTTT. This translates into CAWDSTGIPGELFF. Supplemented by reference TRBV30 and TRBJ2-2, the full variable domain reads SQTIHQWPATLVQPVGSPLSLECTVEGTSNPNLYWYRQAAGRGLQLLFYSVGIGQISSEVPQNLSASRPQDRQFILSSKKLLLSDSGFYLCAWDSTGIPGELFFGEGSRLTVL.

This clone appeared a single time. This chain joins TRBV20-1 and TRBJ2-7; D not resolved. From germline, CDR1 is DFQATT and CDR2 SNEGSKA (reference sequence). There are 11 residues in the CDR3. Trimming left V 3 bases short and J 7 bases short, with 10 bases between. In DNA, the CDR3 is TGCAGTGCTAGCCCCCTCGGGGAGCAGTACTTC. Protein sequence: CSASPLGEQYF.

The genes are TRBV11-3 and TRBJ1-3; no clear D. The CDR3 covers 15 residues. Per germline, CDR1 SGHNT and CDR2 YENEEA. Trimming stripped 1 base from V and 0 bases from J, with 7 bases between. Written as DNA, the CDR3 is TGTGCCAGCAGCTTAGGACATCCCTCTGGAAACACCATATATTTT. Its protein product is CASSLGHPSGNTIYF.

The gene calls are TRBV10-3 and TRBJ2-1; D not resolved. Germline lookup yields CDR1 ENHRY and CDR2 SYGVKD. The V and J ends lost 0 bases and 3 bases respectively, with 6 bases between them. The CDR3 totals 14 residues. As DNA, the CDR3 is TGTGCCATCAGTGAGTCAGAGGACTACAATGAGCAGTTCTTC. Residues: CAISESEDYNEQFF.

This chain uses TRBV10-1 with TRBJ1-5; 7 nucleotides align to TRBD1. CDR3 length equals 13 residues. Germline V gene data show CDR1 as WNHNN and CDR2 as SYGVQD (reference sequence). V lost 7 bases to trimming and J lost 7 bases; unmatched junction nucleotides: 7. CDR3: CASKDRVWQPQHF. For the CDR3, the DNA is TGCGCCAGCAAAGACAGGGTATGGCAGCCCCAGCATTTT.

This clone was counted many times. The chain has TRBV11-2 and TRBJ1-4; tentative D call: TRBD1 (6 bases). Trimming left V 7 bases short and J 6 bases short, with 12 bases between. CDR1 and CDR2 (germline): SGHAT, FQNNGV. The CDR3 runs 13 residues. This CDR3 is CASTRDKDEKLFF. CDR3 nucleotides: TGTGCCAGCACCCGGGACAAGGATGAAAAACTGTTTTTT.

The chain couples TRBV30 to TRBJ2-7, with 9 bases aligning to TRBD1. Trimming removed 4 bases from V and 3 bases from J; junction bases left unmatched: 4. There are 13 residues in the CDR3. Looked up from germline, CDR1 is GTSNPN and CDR2 is SVGIG (reference sequence). This chain's CDR3 is CAWNRGHGYEQYF. The CDR3, as DNA: TGTGCCTGGAACAGGGGGCACGGCTACGAGCAGTACTTC.

V usage is TRBV2 and J usage is TRBJ1-5; TRBD1 aligns across 7 bases. V shed 6 bases, J shed 5 bases, and the junction held 4 bases outside the gene matches. Germline V gene data show CDR1 as SNHLY and CDR2 as FYNNEI. The CDR3 runs to 13 residues. The CDR3 DNA reads TGTGCCAGCAGAGGGACAGCTTATCAGCCCCAGCATTTT. Protein: CASRGTAYQPQHF.

This chain links TRBV14 with TRBJ2-5; 14 bases fit TRBD2. Germline loops: CDR1 SGHDN, CDR2 FVKESK. Unmatched junction bases numbered 8, after V lost 3 bases and J lost 5 bases. The CDR3 sequence is 17 residues long. The CDR3 nucleotides read TGTGCCAGCAGCCACCCGACTAGCGGGAGGGCCGGGGAGACCCAGTACTTC. Residues: CASSHPTSGRAGETQYF.

The chain carries TRBV27 and TRBJ2-7; tentatively, D is TRBD2 (5 bases). The germline CDR1 and CDR2 sequences are MNHEY and SMNVEV (reference sequence). There are 16 residues in the CDR3. Trimming removed 6 bases at V and 2 bases at J, with 20 bases between. The CDR3 nucleotides are TGTGCCAGCAGCCCGGGAACATGGTTCCCTACCTACGAGCAGTACTTC. This codes for CASSPGTWFPTYEQYF.

The rearrangement uses TRBV30 and TRBJ2-1; 8 bases map to TRBD1. CDR1 GTSNPN and CDR2 SVGIG come from the germline V gene (reference sequence). V trimming: 2 bases; J trimming: 8 bases; junction bases outside the gene matches: 11. The CDR3 has 15 amino acids. CDR3 sequence reads: CAWSNSGQGTDEQFF. The CDR3 nucleotides are TGTGCCTGGAGTAATTCAGGACAGGGTACCGATGAGCAGTTCTTC.

As to this clone: Other DNA sequences in the same sample also yield this CDR3. The chain employs TRBV28 and TRBJ1-1, with 8 bases that match TRBD1. The CDR3 spans 14 residues. The V and J ends lost 2 bases and 2 bases, in that order; junction bases with no gene match: 1. Germline CDR1 is MDHEN and CDR2 is SYDVKM. The CDR3 loop reads CASSLGTGNTEAFF. As DNA, the CDR3 is TGTGCCAGCAGTTTAGGGACAGGAAACACTGAAGCTTTCTTT.

The rearrangement joins TRBV7-3 to TRBJ2-2; TRBD1 agrees at 7 bases. Germline values: CDR1 SGHTA, CDR2 FQGTGA. The CDR3 length is 15 residues. V was clipped by 8 bases and J by 6 bases; unmatched bases: 12. The CDR3 spells CASQAVTGVPGELFF. The CDR3 nucleotides read TGTGCCAGCCAGGCCGTAACAGGGGTTCCCGGGGAGCTGTTTTTT.

J is TRBJ2-7 and V is TRBV2; the D is unclear. The V and J ends lost 8 bases and 2 bases respectively, with 13 bases between them. In germline, CDR1 is SNHLY, CDR2 FYNNEI. The CDR3 consists of 13 residues. DNA of the CDR3: TGTGCCAGCGAAGGTGGCGGCACCTACGAGCAGTACTTC. Protein: CASEGGGTYEQYF.

The chain is built from TRBV5-1 and TRBJ2-1; a possible D gene is TRBD2 (5 bases). The V end lost 0 bases, the J end lost 2 bases, and 15 bases lay between the germline ends. The CDR3 runs to 17 residues. CDR1 SGHRS and CDR2 YFSETQ come from the germline V gene. This chain's CDR3 is CASSLVAGVGPYNEQFF. DNA for the CDR3: TGCGCCAGCAGCTTGGTTGCGGGCGTTGGGCCCTACAATGAGCAGTTCTTC.

V is TRBV5-1 and J is TRBJ2-3; no definite D call. The CDR3 totals 12 residues. V lost 4 bases and J lost 5, with 8 bases in between. CDR1 and CDR2 from the germline V gene are SGHRS and YFSETQ. The CDR3 reads CASSGSLDTQYF. The CDR3 bases are TGCGCCAGCAGCGGCTCCCTAGATACGCAGTATTTT.

The chain combines TRBV11-3 with TRBJ2-1; TRBD1 agrees at 7 bases. This CDR3 is built from 14 residues. Trimming cost V 5 bases and J 6 bases; bases outside gene matches: 7. In germline, CDR1 is SGHNT, CDR2 YENEEA. The chain's CDR3 is CASSKGQASNEQFF. CDR3 nucleotide sequence: TGTGCCAGCAGCAAAGGACAGGCCAGCAATGAGCAGTTCTTC.